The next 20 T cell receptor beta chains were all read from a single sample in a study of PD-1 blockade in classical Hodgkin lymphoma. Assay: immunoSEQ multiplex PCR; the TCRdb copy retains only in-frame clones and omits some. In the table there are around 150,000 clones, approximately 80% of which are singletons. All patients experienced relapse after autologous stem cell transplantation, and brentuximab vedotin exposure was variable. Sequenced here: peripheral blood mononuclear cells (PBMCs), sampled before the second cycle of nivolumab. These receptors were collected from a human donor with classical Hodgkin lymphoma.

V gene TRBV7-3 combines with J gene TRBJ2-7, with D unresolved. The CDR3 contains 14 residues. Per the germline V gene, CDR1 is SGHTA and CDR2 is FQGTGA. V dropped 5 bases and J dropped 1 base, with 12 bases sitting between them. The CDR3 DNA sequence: TGTGCCAGCAGCAAGGGCCCGAATTCCTACGAGCAGTACTTC. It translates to CASSKGPNSYEQYF.

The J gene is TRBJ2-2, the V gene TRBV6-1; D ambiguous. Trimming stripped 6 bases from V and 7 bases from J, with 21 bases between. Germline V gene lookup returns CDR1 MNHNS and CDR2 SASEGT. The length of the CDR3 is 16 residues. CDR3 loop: CASRETFGAPGGELFF. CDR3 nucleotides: TGTGCCAGCAGGGAAACATTCGGAGCGCCGGGCGGGGAGCTGTTTTTT.

The CDR3 is CASRFRLDSPLHF. In DNA, the CDR3 is TGTGCCAGCAGATTCAGGTTGGATTCACCCCTCCACTTT. The J gene is TRBJ1-6, the V gene TRBV6-1; D not certain. Trimming left V 6 bases short and J 8 bases short, with 11 bases between. This CDR3 is built from 13 residues. CDR1 is MNHNS, CDR2 SASEGT, per germline.

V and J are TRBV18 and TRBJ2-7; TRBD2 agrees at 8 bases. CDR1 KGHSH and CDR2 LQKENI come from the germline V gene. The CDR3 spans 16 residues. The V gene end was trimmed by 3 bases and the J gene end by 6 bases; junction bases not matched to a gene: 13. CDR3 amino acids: CASSPPGTRIFGEQYF. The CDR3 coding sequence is TGTGCCAGCTCACCGCCCGGGACTAGAATTTTCGGCGAGCAGTACTTC.

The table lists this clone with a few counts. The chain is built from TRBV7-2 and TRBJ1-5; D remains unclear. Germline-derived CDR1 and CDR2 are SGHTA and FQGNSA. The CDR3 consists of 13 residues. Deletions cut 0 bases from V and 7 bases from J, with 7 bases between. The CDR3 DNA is TGTGCCAGCAGCTTAGCCCGGGGACAGCCCCAGCATTTT. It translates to CASSLARGQPQHF.

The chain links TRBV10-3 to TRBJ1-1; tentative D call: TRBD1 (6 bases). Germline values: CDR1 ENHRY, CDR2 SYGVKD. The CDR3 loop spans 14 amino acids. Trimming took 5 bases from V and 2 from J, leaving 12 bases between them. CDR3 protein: CAISPRTDNTEAFF. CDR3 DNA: TGTGCCATCAGTCCCCGGACAGATAACACTGAAGCTTTCTTT.

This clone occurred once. Here the CDR3 DNA reads TGTGCCAGCACCCTGGGGGGGGCCTACGAGCAGTACTTC. The encoded protein is CASTLGGAYEQYF. The rearrangement joins TRBV6-5 to TRBJ2-7; 7 nucleotides line up with TRBD2. V lost 7 bases and J lost 2; bases outside the gene matches: 5. The CDR3 spans 13 residues. The germline gives CDR1 MNHEY, CDR2 SVGAGI.

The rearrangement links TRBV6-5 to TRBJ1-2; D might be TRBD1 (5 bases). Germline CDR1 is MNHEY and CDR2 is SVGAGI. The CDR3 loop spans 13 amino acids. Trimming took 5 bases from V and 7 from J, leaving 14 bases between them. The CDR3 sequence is CASSPPLGGGYTF. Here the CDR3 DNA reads TGTGCCAGCAGTCCCCCCCTGGGGGGTGGCTACACCTTC.

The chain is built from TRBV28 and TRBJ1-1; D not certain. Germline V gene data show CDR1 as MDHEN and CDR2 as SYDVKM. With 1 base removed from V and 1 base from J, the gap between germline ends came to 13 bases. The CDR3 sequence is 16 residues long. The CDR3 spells CASSLFAGDRNTEAFF. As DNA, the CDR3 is TGTGCCAGCAGTTTATTTGCAGGCGATAGGAACACTGAAGCTTTCTTT.

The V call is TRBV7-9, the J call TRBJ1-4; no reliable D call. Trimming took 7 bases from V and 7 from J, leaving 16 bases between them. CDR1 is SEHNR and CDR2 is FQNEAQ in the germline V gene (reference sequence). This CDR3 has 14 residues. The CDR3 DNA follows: TGTGCCAGCAACGCCTACAGCAGTAGTGAAAAACTGTTTTTT. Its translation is CASNAYSSSEKLFF.

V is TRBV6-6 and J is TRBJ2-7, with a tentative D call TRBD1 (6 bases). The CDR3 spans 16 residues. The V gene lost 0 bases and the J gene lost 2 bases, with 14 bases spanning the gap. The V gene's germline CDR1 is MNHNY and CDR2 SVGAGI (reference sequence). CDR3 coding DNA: TGTGCCAGCAGTTACTCAAAACCAGGGGACCCCTACGAGCAGTACTTC. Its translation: CASSYSKPGDPYEQYF.

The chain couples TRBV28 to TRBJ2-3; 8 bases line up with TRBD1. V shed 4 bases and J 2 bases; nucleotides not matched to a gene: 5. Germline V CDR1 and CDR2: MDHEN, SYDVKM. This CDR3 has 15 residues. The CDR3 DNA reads TGTGCCAGCAGTTCCCCGACAGGGGCCACAGATACGCAGTATTTT. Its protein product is CASSSPTGATDTQYF.

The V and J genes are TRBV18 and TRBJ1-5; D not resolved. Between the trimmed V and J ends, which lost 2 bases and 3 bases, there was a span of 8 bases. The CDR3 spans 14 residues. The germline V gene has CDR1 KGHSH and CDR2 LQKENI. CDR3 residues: CASSPDHLNQPQHF. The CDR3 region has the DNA TGTGCCAGCTCACCAGATCACCTCAATCAGCCCCAGCATTTT.

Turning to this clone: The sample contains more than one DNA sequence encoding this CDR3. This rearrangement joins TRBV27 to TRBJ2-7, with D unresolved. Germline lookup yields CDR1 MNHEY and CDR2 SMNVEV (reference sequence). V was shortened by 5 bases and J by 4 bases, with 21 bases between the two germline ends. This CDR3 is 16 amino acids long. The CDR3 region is CASSDIRGTTPYEQYF. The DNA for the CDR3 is TGTGCCAGCAGTGACATTAGAGGAACCACCCCTTACGAGCAGTACTTC.

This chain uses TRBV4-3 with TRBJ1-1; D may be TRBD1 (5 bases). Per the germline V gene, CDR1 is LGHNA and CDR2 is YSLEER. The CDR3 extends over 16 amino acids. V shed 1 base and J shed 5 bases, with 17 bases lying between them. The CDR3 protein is CASSQAPPGLQTEAFF. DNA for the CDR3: TGCGCCAGCAGCCAAGCCCCGCCAGGGCTACAGACTGAAGCTTTCTTT.

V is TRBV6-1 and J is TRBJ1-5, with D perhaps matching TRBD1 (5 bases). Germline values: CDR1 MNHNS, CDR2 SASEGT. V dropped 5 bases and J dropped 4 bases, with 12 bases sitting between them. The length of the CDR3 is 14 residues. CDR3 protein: CASSSGHGNQPQHF. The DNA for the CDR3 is TGTGCCAGCAGTTCCGGACACGGAAATCAGCCCCAGCATTTT.

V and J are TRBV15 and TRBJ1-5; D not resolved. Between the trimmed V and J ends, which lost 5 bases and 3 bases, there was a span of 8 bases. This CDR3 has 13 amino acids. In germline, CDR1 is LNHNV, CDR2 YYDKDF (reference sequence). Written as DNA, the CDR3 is TGTGCCACCAGCTGGCGGATCAATCAGCCCCAGCATTTT. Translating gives CATSWRINQPQHF.

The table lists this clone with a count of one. The DNA for the CDR3 is TGTGCCATCAGTGAGTCGTCAGGGAGCACAGATACGCAGTATTTT. Its translation is CAISESSGSTDTQYF. V is TRBV10-3 and J is TRBJ2-3, with D possibly TRBD1 on 5 matching bases. V lost 0 bases and J lost 0, with 7 bases in between. The V gene's germline CDR1 is ENHRY and CDR2 SYGVKD. CDR3 length equals 15 residues.

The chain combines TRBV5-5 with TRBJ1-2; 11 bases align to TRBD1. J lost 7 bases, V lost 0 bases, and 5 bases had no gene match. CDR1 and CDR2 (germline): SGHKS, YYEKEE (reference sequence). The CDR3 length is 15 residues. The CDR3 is CASSLGGQGALGYTF. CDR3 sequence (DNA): TGTGCCAGCAGCTTGGGTGGACAGGGGGCGCTTGGCTACACCTTC.

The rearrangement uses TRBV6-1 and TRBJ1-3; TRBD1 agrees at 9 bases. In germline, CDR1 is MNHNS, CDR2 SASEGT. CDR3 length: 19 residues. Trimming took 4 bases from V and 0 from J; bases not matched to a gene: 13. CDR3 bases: TGTGCCAGCAGTGTAGACCCCCGGGACAGGGCATACTCTGGAAACACCATATATTTT. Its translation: CASSVDPRDRAYSGNTIYF.